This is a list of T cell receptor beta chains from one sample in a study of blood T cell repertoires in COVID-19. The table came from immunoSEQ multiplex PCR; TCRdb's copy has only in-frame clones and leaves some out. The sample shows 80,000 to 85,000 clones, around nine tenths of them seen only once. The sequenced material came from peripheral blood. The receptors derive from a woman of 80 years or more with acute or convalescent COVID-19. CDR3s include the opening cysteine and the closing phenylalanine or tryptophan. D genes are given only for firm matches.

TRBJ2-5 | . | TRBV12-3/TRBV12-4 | CASSFGTQETQYF | TGTGCCAGCAGTTTTGGGACTCAAGAGACCCAGTACTTC
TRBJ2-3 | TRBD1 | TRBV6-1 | CASREGQAARDTQYF | TGTGCCAGCAGGGAAGGACAGGCAGCAAGGGATACGCAGTATTTT
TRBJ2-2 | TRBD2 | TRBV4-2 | CASSRLAGNANTGELFF | TGTGCCAGCAGCCGACTAGCGGGAAACGCGAACACCGGGGAGCTGTTTTTT
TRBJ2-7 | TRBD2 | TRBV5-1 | CASSPGGGGSVGEQYF | TGCGCCAGCAGCCCAGGCGGCGGCGGGAGTGTAGGCGAGCAGTACTTC
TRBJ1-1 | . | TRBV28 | CASSPPGRYQLGAFF | TGTGCCAGCAGTCCTCCTGGGAGGTATCAGCTTGGAGCTTTCTTT
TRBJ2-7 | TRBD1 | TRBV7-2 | CASSLGGQDSYEQYF | TGTGCCAGCAGCTTAGGGGGACAGGATTCCTACGAGCAGTACTTC
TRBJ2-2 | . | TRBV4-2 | CASSSSGTMDTGELFF | TGTGCCAGCAGCTCCTCCGGGACAATGGACACCGGGGAGCTGTTTTTT
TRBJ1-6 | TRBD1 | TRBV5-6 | CASSQATGGNSPLHF | TGTGCCAGCAGCCAAGCGACAGGGGGCAATTCACCCCTCCACTTT
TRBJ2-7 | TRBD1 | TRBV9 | CASSPREGGYYEQYF | TGTGCCAGCAGCCCCCGGGAAGGGGGCTACTACGAGCAGTACTTC
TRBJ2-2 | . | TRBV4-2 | CASSQARVGELFF | TGTGCCAGCAGCCAAGCGCGGGTCGGGGAGCTGTTTTTT